This is a list of T cell receptor beta chains from one sample in a study of Graves' ophthalmopathy and Graves' hyperthyroidism. TCRdb processed the multiplex PCR reads anew with MiXCR; each CDR3 protein has one entry. Found here are 200,000 to 300,000 distinct CDR3 sequences, roughly 50% of them singletons; the top ten hold around 47%. The sequencing sample was made of peripheral blood. These receptors were obtained from an adult man with Graves' ophthalmopathy. Both conserved end residues are part of each CDR3. D genes are given only for firm matches. Clone size is shown for a subset of rows, as once, few, many or a class of expanded clone.

j_call clone_size v_call d_call cdr3_aa cdr3_nt
TRBJ1-5 NA TRBV7-9 NA CASSLLNQPQHF TGTGCCAGCAGCTTACTGAATCAGCCCCAGCATTTT
TRBJ2-7 NA TRBV10-3 NA CASSSSVAEQYF TGTGCCAGCAGTTCCTCGGTGGCGGAGCAGTACTTC
TRBJ2-3 NA TRBV29-1 NA CSVDTGLSTDTQYF TGCAGCGTTGATACGGGGCTTAGCACAGATACGCAGTATTTT
TRBJ2-1 NA TRBV11-2 NA CASSLGGQGYLNEQFF TGTGCCAGCAGCTTAGGGGGTCAGGGATACTTGAATGAGCAGTTCTTC
TRBJ2-7 NA TRBV2 NA CASSGLPYEQYF TGTGCCAGCAGCGGACTTCCCTACGAGCAGTACTTC
TRBJ1-1 many TRBV7-9 NA CASSRTVRAFF TGTGCCAGCAGCAGGACAGTTCGGGCTTTCTTT
TRBJ2-5 few TRBV15 TRBD2 CATSRITTSASGETQYF TGTGCCACCAGCAGAATAACGACTAGCGCCTCGGGAGAGACCCAGTACTTC
TRBJ1-2 few TRBV6-5 TRBD1 CASSSTGGRGYGYTF TGTGCCAGCAGTTCGACAGGGGGAAGGGGCTATGGCTACACCTTC
TRBJ1-2 NA TRBV6-6 TRBD1 CASSYSMTGNYGYTF TGTGCCAGCAGTTACTCGATGACAGGGAACTATGGCTACACCTTC
TRBJ2-7 NA TRBV2 NA CASRGGGRYEQYF TGTGCCAGCAGAGGCGGAGGACGCTACGAGCAGTACTTC
TRBJ2-7 many TRBV15 NA CATSIGRVDEQYF TGTGCCACCAGCATCGGCAGGGTCGACGAGCAGTACTTC
TRBJ1-6 NA TRBV19 TRBD1 CASSVTGEANNSPLHF TGTGCCAGTAGTGTCACAGGGGAGGCCAATAATTCACCCCTCCACTTT
TRBJ1-1 few TRBV2 TRBD1 CASSGDRERTEAFF TGTGCCAGCAGTGGGGACAGGGAGAGGACTGAAGCTTTCTTT
TRBJ1-2 NA TRBV4-1 NA CASRRRSSYGYTF TGCGCCAGCAGACGCCGGTCGAGCTATGGCTACACCTTC
TRBJ1-2 few TRBV12-3/TRBV12-4 TRBD1 CASRSGTGSWGYTF TGTGCCAGCAGGAGCGGGACAGGGTCCTGGGGCTACACCTTC
TRBJ2-7 NA TRBV6-5 NA CASSYGSGVRHEQYF TGTGCCAGCAGTTACGGGTCAGGAGTAAGGCACGAGCAGTACTTC
TRBJ1-5 NA TRBV20-1 TRBD1 CSAARTGHQPQHF TGCAGTGCCGCCCGGACAGGGCATCAGCCCCAGCATTTT
TRBJ1-5 few TRBV10-2 NA CASKVQSDQPQHF TGCGCCAGCAAAGTACAGTCAGATCAGCCCCAGCATTTT
TRBJ1-2 NA TRBV7-9 TRBD1 CASSPTGTGRLYYGYTF TGTGCCAGCAGCCCGACCGGGACAGGGAGACTTTACTATGGCTACACCTTC
TRBJ2-3 NA TRBV25-1 TRBD2 CASSGLAGGPEADTQYF TGTGCCAGCAGTGGGTTAGCGGGAGGGCCAGAGGCAGATACGCAGTATTTT
TRBJ2-7 NA TRBV9 TRBD2 CASSLGLAGPEQYF TGTGCCAGCAGCTTGGGACTAGCGGGACCCGAGCAGTACTTC
TRBJ2-7 many TRBV28 TRBD1 CASRIAGGGNEQYF TGTGCCAGCAGAATAGCAGGGGGCGGGAACGAGCAGTACTTC
TRBJ2-2 NA TRBV24-1 NA CATSDLEENTGELFF TGTGCCACCAGTGATTTAGAGGAGAACACCGGGGAGCTGTTTTTT
TRBJ2-2 many TRBV24-1 NA CATSDLMGNTGELFF TGTGCCACCAGTGATTTGATGGGGAACACCGGGGAGCTGTTTTTT
TRBJ1-2 few TRBV6-5 NA CASSYSSRTVVDYTF TGTGCCAGCAGTTACTCGTCGAGGACGGTAGTCGACTACACCTTC
TRBJ2-5 few TRBV7-9 NA CASSLEGRVETQYF TGTGCCAGCAGCTTAGAGGGGCGTGTGGAGACCCAGTACTTC
TRBJ1-5 few TRBV10-3 NA CASLGAHNQPQHF TGTGCCAGCTTGGGGGCTCACAATCAGCCCCAGCATTTT
TRBJ2-5 NA TRBV29-1 NA CSVELDGQETQYF TGCAGCGTTGAACTGGATGGACAAGAGACCCAGTACTTC
TRBJ1-5 NA TRBV6-1 NA CASSPRGGRNQPQHF TGTGCCAGCAGCCCCCGGGGGGGTCGCAATCAGCCCCAGCATTTT
TRBJ2-5 few TRBV9 TRBD2 CASSSLRGGLETQYF TGTGCCAGCAGCTCCCTTCGGGGGGGCCTAGAGACCCAGTACTTC
TRBJ1-5 NA TRBV10-3 NA CAISESHQPQHF TGTGCCATCAGTGAGTCGCACCAGCCCCAGCATTTT
TRBJ1-3 once TRBV2 NA CASRPDSLDTIYF TGTGCCAGCAGACCGGACAGTTTGGACACCATATATTTT
TRBJ2-7 NA TRBV5-4 TRBD2 CASNDGEVAGAYEQYF TGTGCCAGCAACGACGGAGAGGTAGCGGGGGCCTACGAGCAGTACTTC
TRBJ1-5 few TRBV6-5 TRBD1 CASSFPRDRVGNQPQHF TGTGCCAGCAGTTTCCCCCGGGACAGGGTGGGCAATCAGCCCCAGCATTTT
TRBJ2-2 NA TRBV19 TRBD1 CAGIRQGANTGELFF TGTGCCGGCATTAGACAGGGGGCGAACACCGGGGAGCTGTTTTTT
TRBJ1-5 NA TRBV29-1 NA CSVEGVGNTGEPQHF TGCAGCGTTGAGGGCGTTGGGAACACCGGGGAGCCCCAGCATTTT
TRBJ2-2 NA TRBV19 NA CASSITGLNTGELFF TGTGCCAGTAGTATAACAGGCTTAAACACCGGGGAGCTGTTTTTT
TRBJ1-1 NA TRBV7-2 NA CASTKGRYTEAFF TGTGCCAGCACTAAGGGGAGGTATACTGAAGCTTTCTTT
TRBJ2-2 NA TRBV2 NA CASSDPGTNTGELFF TGTGCCAGCAGTGACCCTGGAACGAACACCGGGGAGCTGTTTTTT
TRBJ2-7 once TRBV2 TRBD1 CASSPRGQGGTYEQYF TGTGCCAGCAGTCCCAGGGGACAGGGGGGAACCTACGAGCAGTACTTC
TRBJ1-3 NA TRBV4-1 NA CASSQGALGNTIYF TGCGCCAGCAGCCAAGGAGCACTGGGAAACACCATATATTTT
TRBJ1-2 few TRBV12-3/TRBV12-4 NA CASSPDRGTEENYGYTF TGTGCCAGCAGTCCGGATCGCGGAACGGAGGAGAACTATGGCTACACCTTC
TRBJ1-2 NA TRBV9 NA CASSPSGPPGPRDTF TGTGCCAGCAGCCCATCGGGACCCCCGGGACCTCGAGACACCTTC
TRBJ1-2 NA TRBV2 NA CASSGGEALGMRGYTF TGTGCCAGCAGTGGGGGGGAGGCCCTGGGGATGAGAGGCTACACCTTC
TRBJ2-7 NA TRBV9 TRBD1 CASSIGTAYEQYF TGTGCCAGCAGCATCGGGACAGCCTACGAGCAGTACTTC
TRBJ2-2 few TRBV5-4 TRBD2 CASSPEDSGRAHVNTGELFF TGTGCCAGCAGCCCGGAGGATAGCGGGAGGGCCCACGTGAACACCGGGGAGCTGTTTTTT
TRBJ2-7 NA TRBV2 NA CASKTDSPEQYF TGTGCCAGCAAGACAGACTCCCCCGAGCAGTACTTC
TRBJ1-5 few TRBV7-2 NA CASSLGRGSNQPQHF TGTGCCAGCAGCTTAGGTAGGGGCAGCAATCAGCCCCAGCATTTT
TRBJ2-2 NA TRBV7-3 NA CASTPPRQYTGELFF TGTGCCAGCACCCCGCCTAGACAGTACACCGGGGAGCTGTTTTTT
TRBJ1-2 many TRBV19 NA CASTPTVAYGYTF TGTGCCAGTACTCCGACAGTCGCCTATGGCTACACCTTC
TRBJ2-5 NA TRBV7-6 NA CASSRDYTPQETQYF TGTGCCAGCAGCCGCGACTATACTCCCCAAGAGACCCAGTACTTC
TRBJ1-2 NA TRBV24-1 NA CAASVGTYGYTF TGTGCCGCCAGTGTAGGGACTTATGGCTACACCTTC
TRBJ2-5 few TRBV7-8 NA CASSLAVGGQGTQYF TGTGCCAGCAGCTTAGCCGTAGGGGGGCAAGGGACCCAGTACTTC
TRBJ1-4 NA TRBV10-3 NA CAISLGGRGSFTANEKLFF TGTGCCATCAGTCTGGGGGGCAGGGGCTCCTTCACGGCTAATGAAAAACTGTTTTTT
TRBJ1-6 NA TRBV9 NA CASSPYRESYNSPLHF TGTGCCAGCTCACCTTACAGGGAATCCTATAATTCACCCCTCCACTTT
TRBJ1-2 NA TRBV7-3 NA CASSLNRAGNDYGYTF TGTGCCAGCAGCTTAAACCGGGCAGGAAACGACTATGGCTACACCTTC
TRBJ1-2 NA TRBV2 NA CASGFTPSGSGYTF TGTGCCAGCGGTTTCACGCCGAGCGGGAGTGGCTACACCTTC
TRBJ1-1 few TRBV28 NA CASSVRTVNTEAFF TGTGCCAGCAGTGTACGGACAGTGAACACTGAAGCTTTCTTT
TRBJ1-5 NA TRBV20-1 NA CSAKRGWARPQHF TGCAGTGCCAAGAGGGGCTGGGCTCGGCCCCAGCATTTT
TRBJ2-7 many TRBV29-1 TRBD1 CSAGTGTGGEQYF TGCAGCGCTGGTACGGGTACAGGGGGCGAGCAGTACTTC